Listed below are T cell receptor beta chains from one sample, sequenced in a study of blood T cell repertoires in COVID-19. Libraries were prepared by immunoSEQ multiplex PCR; TCRdb keeps only in-frame clonotypes and omits some of them. Of about 90,000 clones in the sample, 81% were seen once. The specimen was peripheral blood. These receptors were collected from a human donor in a cohort sampled during active COVID-19. Both conserved end residues are part of each CDR3. The order of the fields is CDR3 protein, CDR3 DNA, clone size, D gene, J gene, V gene. D genes are given only for firm matches. Size is stated for part of the rows, as once, few or many counts, or as a class when the clone is expanded.

CDR3: CASSKGQDSYNEQFF
DNA: TGTGCCAGCAGCAAAGGACAGGATTCCTACAATGAGCAGTTCTTC
size: NA
D: NA
J: TRBJ2-1
V: TRBV21-1

CDR3: CASSSRTAGDEQFF
DNA: TGTGCCAGCAGCTCCCGGACGGCGGGGGATGAGCAGTTCTTC
size: NA
D: TRBD2
J: TRBJ2-1
V: TRBV7-9

CDR3: CASRTGDQYEQYF
DNA: TGTGCCAGCAGGACAGGGGACCAGTACGAGCAGTACTTC
size: NA
D: TRBD1
J: TRBJ2-7
V: TRBV7-2

CDR3: CASSIGGYLGTDTQYF
DNA: TGTGCCAGTAGTATTGGGGGGTACTTGGGCACAGATACGCAGTATTTT
size: NA
D: NA
J: TRBJ2-3
V: TRBV19

CDR3: CASSLVGRGDTEAFF
DNA: TGCGCCAGCAGCTTGGTGGGCAGGGGTGACACTGAAGCTTTCTTT
size: NA
D: NA
J: TRBJ1-1
V: TRBV5-1

CDR3: CASSLVPRRPKPYNEQFF
DNA: TGTGCCAGCAGCTTAGTCCCCCGGAGGCCAAAACCCTACAATGAGCAGTTCTTC
size: NA
D: NA
J: TRBJ2-1
V: TRBV11-2

CDR3: CASSLQAGYPYGYTF
DNA: TGTGCCAGCAGCTTGCAGGCGGGGTACCCTTATGGCTACACCTTC
size: NA
D: NA
J: TRBJ1-2
V: TRBV5-6

CDR3: CSVGGGSTDTQYF
DNA: TGCAGCGTTGGGGGGGGCAGCACAGATACGCAGTATTTT
size: NA
D: NA
J: TRBJ2-3
V: TRBV29-1

CDR3: CASRSDSSSSIYSGNTIYF
DNA: TGTGCCAGCAGGTCCGACAGCTCCTCTTCCATTTACTCTGGAAACACCATATATTTT
size: NA
D: NA
J: TRBJ1-3
V: TRBV28

CDR3: CASSLDSPGTGEETQYF
DNA: TGTGCCAGCAGCTTAGATTCCCCCGGGACAGGGGAAGAGACCCAGTACTTC
size: NA
D: TRBD1
J: TRBJ2-5
V: TRBV11-3

CDR3: CASSVGRGRVESGANVLTF
DNA: TGTGCCAGCAGCGTAGGTAGGGGCAGGGTAGAATCCGGGGCCAACGTCCTGACTTTC
size: few
D: NA
J: TRBJ2-6
V: TRBV9

CDR3: CASSSLLTGMSLTYEQYF
DNA: TGCGCCAGCAGCTCTCTCTTGACAGGGATGAGCCTTACCTACGAGCAGTACTTC
size: NA
D: TRBD1
J: TRBJ2-7
V: TRBV4-1

CDR3: CASSSAWGRKDTGELFF
DNA: TGCGCCAGCAGCAGTGCCTGGGGGCGAAAAGACACCGGGGAGCTGTTTTTT
size: NA
D: NA
J: TRBJ2-2
V: TRBV5-1

CDR3: CATKGRVGTGELFF
DNA: TGTGCCACCAAGGGCAGGGTAGGCACCGGGGAGCTGTTTTTT
size: NA
D: NA
J: TRBJ2-2
V: TRBV19

CDR3: CASSINGYRYNEQFF
DNA: TGTGCCAGTAGTATAAACGGTTATCGTTACAATGAGCAGTTCTTC
size: NA
D: NA
J: TRBJ2-1
V: TRBV19

CDR3: CATSRDWRQGAIMNTEAFF
DNA: TGTGCCACCAGCAGAGATTGGAGGCAGGGGGCGATCATGAACACTGAAGCTTTCTTT
size: NA
D: TRBD1
J: TRBJ1-1
V: TRBV15

CDR3: CASRPRGGTRTEAFF
DNA: TGTGCCAGCAGACCTAGGGGGGGGACGAGGACTGAAGCTTTCTTT
size: NA
D: NA
J: TRBJ1-1
V: TRBV3-1/TRBV3-2

CDR3: CASSDRGPFADTQYF
DNA: TGTGCCAGCAGCGACAGGGGGCCTTTTGCAGATACGCAGTATTTT
size: once
D: TRBD1
J: TRBJ2-3
V: TRBV27

CDR3: CATTTGGRNTEAFF
DNA: TGTGCCACCACCACAGGGGGAAGGAACACTGAAGCTTTCTTT
size: NA
D: TRBD1
J: TRBJ1-1
V: TRBV15

CDR3: CASSLRRGYEQYF
DNA: TGTGCCAGCAGCTTAAGACGAGGCTACGAGCAGTACTTC
size: NA
D: NA
J: TRBJ2-7
V: TRBV7-3

CDR3: CASSPFGGTEAFF
DNA: TGTGCCAGCAGCCCCTTCGGGGGCACTGAAGCTTTCTTT
size: NA
D: NA
J: TRBJ1-1
V: TRBV14

CDR3: CASSQRGALADTQYF
DNA: TGTGCCAGCAGCCAGCGGGGGGCACTGGCAGATACGCAGTATTTT
size: NA
D: TRBD2
J: TRBJ2-3
V: TRBV3-1/TRBV3-2

CDR3: CASSWYLGGAADTQYF
DNA: TGTGCCAGCAGTTGGTATCTAGGGGGGGCGGCAGATACGCAGTATTTT
size: NA
D: NA
J: TRBJ2-3
V: TRBV28

CDR3: CASSMGTSAGTYNEQFF
DNA: TGTGCCAGTAGTATGGGGACTAGCGCAGGGACCTACAATGAGCAGTTCTTC
size: NA
D: TRBD2
J: TRBJ2-1
V: TRBV19

CDR3: CASSQAGGVQPQHF
DNA: TGTGCCAGCAGCCAAGCAGGGGGAGTTCAGCCCCAGCATTTT
size: NA
D: TRBD1
J: TRBJ1-5
V: TRBV3-1/TRBV3-2

CDR3: CASSLAIGNEQFF
DNA: TGCGCCAGCAGCCTCGCCATCGGCAATGAGCAGTTCTTC
size: few
D: NA
J: TRBJ2-1
V: TRBV4-1

CDR3: CARGEPGANVLTF
DNA: TGTGCCCGTGGGGAGCCTGGGGCCAACGTCCTGACTTTC
size: NA
D: NA
J: TRBJ2-6
V: TRBV30

CDR3: CASSLQGLWETQYF
DNA: TGCGCCAGCAGTTTGCAGGGCCTTTGGGAGACCCAGTACTTC
size: NA
D: NA
J: TRBJ2-5
V: TRBV5-1

CDR3: CASSLYGLAGNEQFF
DNA: TGTGCCAGCAGCTTATACGGGCTAGCGGGGAATGAGCAGTTCTTC
size: NA
D: TRBD2
J: TRBJ2-1
V: TRBV7-9

CDR3: CASSQEGTGDEKLFF
DNA: TGCGCCAGCAGCCAAGAAGGGACAGGGGATGAAAAACTGTTTTTT
size: NA
D: TRBD1
J: TRBJ1-4
V: TRBV4-1

CDR3: CASSWDRAGANVLTF
DNA: TGTGCCAGCAGTTGGGACAGGGCTGGGGCCAACGTCCTGACTTTC
size: once
D: TRBD1
J: TRBJ2-6
V: TRBV5-6

CDR3: CASSFTGGDYGYTF
DNA: TGTGCCAGCAGCTTTACAGGGGGAGACTATGGCTACACCTTC
size: NA
D: TRBD1
J: TRBJ1-2
V: TRBV2

CDR3: CASSSTGGNEQFF
DNA: TGTGCCAGCAGCAGCACAGGGGGGAATGAGCAGTTCTTC
size: NA
D: TRBD1
J: TRBJ2-1
V: TRBV6-5

CDR3: CASRKDRSTDTQYF
DNA: TGTGCCAGCAGGAAGGACAGGAGCACAGATACGCAGTATTTT
size: NA
D: TRBD1
J: TRBJ2-3
V: TRBV7-9

CDR3: CASSQPTGGTTGELFF
DNA: TGTGCCAGCTCACAACCAACAGGGGGCACCACCGGGGAGCTGTTTTTT
size: NA
D: TRBD1
J: TRBJ2-2
V: TRBV18

CDR3: CASRPGQGNTGELFF
DNA: TGTGCCAGTAGACCGGGACAGGGGAACACCGGGGAGCTGTTTTTT
size: NA
D: TRBD1
J: TRBJ2-2
V: TRBV19

CDR3: CASRRDRGNDEQYF
DNA: TGTGCCAGCAGGCGGGACAGGGGGAACGACGAGCAGTACTTC
size: NA
D: TRBD1
J: TRBJ2-7
V: TRBV2

CDR3: CASRWTPGQGNNEQFF
DNA: TGTGCCAGCAGATGGACGCCGGGACAGGGAAACAATGAGCAGTTCTTC
size: NA
D: TRBD1
J: TRBJ2-1
V: TRBV2

CDR3: CASSLEAAGGSEPTDTQYF
DNA: TGCGCCAGCAGCTTGGAGGCAGCGGGGGGGTCCGAACCCACAGATACGCAGTATTTT
size: once
D: TRBD2
J: TRBJ2-3
V: TRBV5-1

CDR3: CASRTGVVDEQFF
DNA: TGTGCCAGCAGGACAGGGGTTGTGGATGAGCAGTTCTTC
size: few
D: TRBD1
J: TRBJ2-1
V: TRBV2

CDR3: CASSLGVGEDEQFF
DNA: TGTGCCAGCAGCTTAGGAGTAGGGGAGGATGAGCAGTTCTTC
size: NA
D: NA
J: TRBJ2-1
V: TRBV11-2

CDR3: CAWSRAGGTDTQYF
DNA: TGTGCCTGGAGTAGGGCGGGGGGCACAGATACGCAGTATTTT
size: NA
D: TRBD2
J: TRBJ2-3
V: TRBV30

CDR3: CASSLDRSGEKLFF
DNA: TGCGCCAGCAGCTTGGACAGGTCGGGTGAAAAACTGTTTTTT
size: NA
D: NA
J: TRBJ1-4
V: TRBV5-1

CDR3: CASSLSEAGDYEQYF
DNA: TGCGCCAGCAGCCTTAGCGAAGCGGGGGACTACGAGCAGTACTTC
size: NA
D: TRBD2
J: TRBJ2-7
V: TRBV4-1

CDR3: CATQIPHRREPYEQYF
DNA: TGCGCCACCCAGATCCCTCACCGGAGGGAACCATACGAGCAGTACTTC
size: NA
D: NA
J: TRBJ2-7
V: TRBV10-1

CDR3: CASSQDIGGSYEQYF
DNA: TGCGCCAGCAGCCAAGATATCGGGGGTTCCTACGAGCAGTACTTC
size: NA
D: NA
J: TRBJ2-7
V: TRBV4-3

CDR3: CASRPNKGPYQPQHF
DNA: TGTGCCAGCAGGCCCAATAAGGGGCCGTATCAGCCCCAGCATTTT
size: NA
D: NA
J: TRBJ1-5
V: TRBV7-2

CDR3: CASSLVAGITDTQYF
DNA: TGTGCCAGCAGTTTAGTGGCAGGGATCACAGATACGCAGTATTTT
size: NA
D: NA
J: TRBJ2-3
V: TRBV28

CDR3: CASSLTGVVDYGYTF
DNA: TGTGCCAGCAGCTTGACAGGGGTTGTTGACTATGGCTACACCTTC
size: few
D: TRBD1
J: TRBJ1-2
V: TRBV5-6